This passage covers 5 T cell receptor beta chains from one sample sequenced in a study of T cell clonality in common variable immunodeficiency. General observations from the study: Common variable immunodeficiency TCR beta sequences reportedly had fewer deletions and N-nucleotide insertions.

Generated by immunoSEQ multiplex PCR, the TCRdb table keeps only in-frame clones and is missing some. Altogether 30,000 to 35,000 clones were found in the sample, and no singletons occur. These TCRs' antigens remain unknown. Material: peripheral blood mononuclear cells. The receptors stem from a human donor with common variable immunodeficiency.

This clone showed up many times. The observed sequence ends 3 residues before the CDR3 terminus, with the missing tail filled in from the germline J gene. Other nucleotide sequences from this sample produce the same CDR3. The V call is TRBV18, the J call TRBJ1-1; D is uncertain. Germline lookup yields CDR1 KGHSH and CDR2 LQKENI. V was trimmed by 6 bases and J by 1 base, leaving 9 bases between them. CDR3 length: 13 residues. Here the CDR3 reads CASSPQRNTEAFF. The covered CDR3 bases are TGTGCCAGCTCGCCGCAGCGGAACACTGAA.

A few counts support this clone. With the read ending 3 residues before the CDR3 end, the germline J gene is used to fill in that end. This chain connects TRBV6-2 or TRBV6-3 to TRBJ2-6; the match to TRBD1 covers 7 bases. Trimming removed 7 bases from V and 0 bases from J; junction bases left unmatched: 9. The germline CDR1 and CDR2 sequences are MNHEY and SVGEGT. This CDR3 has 17 residues. The CDR3 bases that were read are TGTGCCAGCACCAGAGACAGGGCCCCCTCTGGGGCCAACGTC. This translates into CASTRDRAPSGANV. The full CDR3 protein is CASTRDRAPSGANVLTF.

On this clone: The CDR3 end falls 3 residues outside the read, so it is completed with the germline J gene. The genes are TRBV6-2 or TRBV6-3 and TRBJ1-2; perhaps TRBD1 as D (6 bases). CDR1 and CDR2 from the germline V gene are MNHEY and SVGEGT. The V and J ends lost 6 bases and 4 bases respectively, with 15 bases between them. The CDR3 length is 14 residues. CDR3 in amino acids: CASRRSGQGYGYTF. Partial CDR3 DNA: TGTGCCAGCAGGAGATCGGGACAAGGCTATGGC.

In the case of this clone: The CDR3 end lies 3 residues beyond the end of the read and is filled in from the germline J gene. The rearrangement joins TRBV7-8 to TRBJ2-7; 9 nucleotides agree with TRBD2. The V gene end was trimmed by 5 bases and the J gene end by 3 bases; junction bases not matched to a gene: 8. The CDR3 sequence is 15 residues long. The germline gives CDR1 SGHVS, CDR2 FQNEAQ. The CDR3 sequence: CASSVSSGTYYEQYF. The part of the CDR3 DNA that was read is TGTGCCAGCAGCGTCTCTAGCGGGACCTACTACGAG.

A few counts support this clone. The CDR3 end is not reached by the read, which stops 3 residues before it; the germline J gene fills it in. The J gene is TRBJ2-1, the V gene TRBV7-3; 15 bases are a match to TRBD2. The V gene end was trimmed by 6 bases and the J gene end by 6 bases; junction bases not matched to a gene: 3. CDR1 SGHTA and CDR2 FQGTGA come from the germline V gene. This CDR3 is built from 15 residues. Incomplete CDR3 DNA: TGTGCCAGCAGTTCGGGACTAGCGGGGGGCAATGAG. As protein: CASSSGLAGGNE. The complete CDR3 protein is CASSSGLAGGNEQFF.